Included here is one TCR beta chain sequence, with context. Its matching antigen is unknown. This CDR3 is 14 amino acids long. The V gene lost 1 base and the J gene lost 7 bases, with 8 bases spanning the gap. CDR1 is SEHNR, CDR2 FQNEAQ, per germline (reference sequence). The sample comes from a study of T cells in Graves' hyperthyroidism and ophthalmopathy. The study, taken as a whole, reports: Most thyroid-expanded clonotypes above 0.001 were also found in blood. By a 13 V-J model, ophthalmopathy was set apart from stable hyperthyroidism.

Amplification of TCR beta CDR3 regions used RNA as the template. HTBI primers were employed in a first-round RT-PCR of the TCR CDR3. TCRdb reprocessed the multiplex PCR reads with MiXCR, giving one entry per CDR3 protein. This sample carries some 720,000 distinct CDR3 sequences, around 17% of them seen once, and the ten largest clones take roughly 8%. The authors took PBMCs from 10 ml fresh peripheral blood. Source material: blood. The chain couples TRBV7-9 to TRBJ1-6; D is perhaps TRBD1 (5 bases). The receptor was derived from a man aged 18 to 35 with Graves' hyperthyroidism. CDR3 sequence reads: CASSLDGANSPLHF. For the CDR3, the DNA is TGTGCCAGCAGCTTAGACGGGGCGAATTCACCCCTCCACTTT.